This T cell receptor beta chain was observed in a study of graft-versus-host responses after intestinal transplantation. The table came from immunoSEQ multiplex PCR; TCRdb's copy has only in-frame clones and leaves some out. The sample yields over 75,000 clones, 85% to 95% seen once. This CDR3 is 16 amino acids long. V shed 3 bases and J 3 bases; nucleotides not matched to a gene: 8. The germline V gene has CDR1 SGDLS and CDR2 YYNGEE. Remarks on this clone: No antigen is known for it.

The chain employs TRBV9 and TRBJ2-1; 8 positions match TRBD2. The sample in question was unstimulated CD8+ T cells sorted from spleen or lymph node cells, obtained before transplant. This TCR derives from a human donor who was the organ donor for an intestinal transplant. CDR3 in DNA: TGTGCCAGCAGCGAGATTCTAGCGGGTTACTACAATGAGCAGTTCTTC. Translated, it gives CASSEILAGYYNEQFF.